Each of the 23 T cell receptor beta chains below was sequenced from the same sample in a study of cytomegalovirus exposure and HLA in healthy donors. Use of 60 Vbeta and 13 Jbeta primers characterized the PCR. Profiled with immunoSEQ multiplex PCR; TCRdb holds only in-frame clones, not every one. In total, the table holds 75,000 to 95,000 clones. Sample: PBMCs. Source of these receptors: a woman aged 55-69 years in good health and CMV-seronegative.

This chain joins TRBV28 and TRBJ1-5; 8 bases are a match to TRBD1. The CDR3 is 15 amino acids. V was clipped by 7 bases and J by 6 bases; unmatched bases: 11. CDR1 and CDR2 (germline): MDHEN, SYDVKM. The CDR3 is CASTIDRGVGQPQHF. In DNA, the CDR3 is TGTGCCAGCACGATAGACAGGGGAGTTGGTCAGCCCCAGCATTTT. Based on the CDR3 plus reference TRBV28 and TRBJ1-5, the full variable domain is DVKVTQSSRYLVKRTGEKVFLECVQDMDHENMFWYRQDPGLGLRLIYFSYDVKMKEKGDIPEGYSVSREKKERFSLILESASTNQTSMYLCASTIDRGVGQPQHFGDGTRLSIL.

This chain joins TRBV6-1 and TRBJ2-4; TRBD1 might be the D (6 bases). CDR1 is MNHNS, CDR2 SASEGT, per germline. Trimming took 5 bases from V and 1 from J, leaving 12 bases between them. The CDR3 consists of 15 residues. CDR3 loop: CASSSQGTAKNIQYF. The CDR3 DNA reads as TGTGCCAGCAGTTCACAGGGAACCGCCAAAAACATTCAGTACTTC.

The V gene is TRBV18, the J gene TRBJ2-1; 13 bases line up with TRBD2. Trimming at V came to 1 base and at J to 8 bases, leaving 11 bases not matched to a gene. The CDR3 length is 18 residues. CDR1 and CDR2 (germline): KGHSH, LQKENI. In DNA, the CDR3 is TGTGCCAGCTCACCACAATCGTCGGGACTAGCGGGATTTGATGAGCAGTTCTTC. Residues: CASSPQSSGLAGFDEQFF.

This chain links TRBV10-3 with TRBJ2-1; 15 bases fit TRBD2. V was clipped by 3 bases and J by 8 bases; unmatched bases: 11. The germline gives CDR1 ENHRY, CDR2 SYGVKD. This CDR3 has 18 amino acids. This chain's CDR3 is CAISDPGLAGGNSHEQFF. As DNA, the CDR3 is TGTGCCATCAGTGACCCTGGACTAGCGGGAGGGAATTCCCATGAGCAGTTCTTC.

The CDR3 DNA is TGTGCCAGTAGTCCTGGGAGCACTTCCCTCACGAGATCCGGGGAGCTGTTTTTT. Its translation is CASSPGSTSLTRSGELFF. The chain is built from TRBV19 and TRBJ2-2, with D tentatively TRBD2 (5 bases). Trimming pared 5 bases from V and 6 bases from J, leaving 25 bases between. Germline assignment: CDR1 LNHDA and CDR2 SQIVND (reference sequence). The CDR3 is 18 amino acids.

The chain is built from TRBV6-1 and TRBJ1-1; tentative D call: TRBD1 (5 bases). Trimming left V 7 bases short and J 1 base short, with 13 bases between. The germline V gene encodes CDR1 MNHNS and CDR2 SASEGT. This CDR3 is built from 14 residues. CDR3 coding DNA: TGTGCCAGCAAAGACCCAGGGCAGAACACTGAAGCTTTCTTT. Translating it yields CASKDPGQNTEAFF.

The rearrangement joins TRBV5-1 to TRBJ1-1; the D is unclear. Trimming removed 4 bases from V and 4 bases from J, with 20 bases in between. This CDR3 is built from 16 residues. Germline loops: CDR1 SGHRS, CDR2 YFSETQ. CDR3 nucleotides: TGCGCCAGCAGCCCGCGCCCGATCGTGGCGGGCACTGAAGCTTTCTTT. It encodes CASSPRPIVAGTEAFF.

V usage is TRBV28 and J usage is TRBJ2-5, with D possibly matching TRBD2 (6 bases). In germline, CDR1 is MDHEN, CDR2 SYDVKM. CDR3 length equals 13 residues. Trimming shortened V by 8 bases and J by 5 bases, and 15 bases separated the two germline ends. CDR3 amino acids: CASGVAAVETQYF. Here the CDR3 DNA reads TGTGCCAGCGGGGTAGCGGCCGTGGAGACCCAGTACTTC.

The rearrangement uses TRBV7-6 and TRBJ1-1; the D is unclear. Germline assignment: CDR1 SGHVS and CDR2 FNYEAQ. The CDR3 is 13 amino acids. V was pared by 3 bases and J by 1 base, with 6 bases between. The CDR3 region has the DNA TGTGCCAGCAGCTTGGCCCCGAACACTGAAGCTTTCTTT. Translated: CASSLAPNTEAFF.

The chain is built from TRBV2 and TRBJ2-7; the match to TRBD1 covers 10 bases. The CDR3 extends over 16 amino acids. Germline CDR1 and CDR2: SNHLY and FYNNEI. After removal of 6 bases from V and 7 bases from J, the junction contained 15 bases not matched to a gene. The CDR3 DNA reads TGTGCCAGCAGATTTACCGGGACAGGGGTCCTTCTTGAGCAGTACTTC. Residues: CASRFTGTGVLLEQYF.

This chain joins TRBV11-1 and TRBJ2-7, with 9 bases identical to TRBD1. This CDR3 has 14 amino acids. The V gene's germline CDR1 is SGHAT and CDR2 FQDESV (reference sequence). With 5 bases clipped from V and 6 bases from J, the junction kept 8 bases outside the gene matches. CDR3 sequence (DNA): TGTGCCAGCAGCGTAGAACAGGGGGCTCGCGAGCAGTACTTC. Protein product: CASSVEQGAREQYF.

The V and J genes are TRBV2 and TRBJ1-5, with TRBD1 matching 7 bases. In germline, CDR1 is SNHLY, CDR2 FYNNEI. The CDR3 covers 15 residues. Trimming at V came to 6 bases and at J to 0 bases, leaving 5 bases not matched to a gene. The CDR3 here is CASRRGGTSNQPQHF. The CDR3 nucleotides read TGTGCCAGCAGGAGAGGGGGCACTAGCAATCAGCCCCAGCATTTT.

The V call is TRBV2, the J call TRBJ2-7; TRBD1 agrees at 8 bases. Germline loops: CDR1 SNHLY, CDR2 FYNNEI. V was clipped by 7 bases and J by 7 bases; unmatched bases: 15. The CDR3 sequence is 15 residues long. This chain's CDR3 is CASTSYGQGLGEQYF. The CDR3 bases are TGTGCCAGCACTTCCTACGGACAGGGCCTGGGGGAGCAGTACTTC.

The gene calls are TRBV6-5 and TRBJ1-1; D perhaps matches TRBD1 (6 bases). The V end lost 5 bases, the J end lost 3 bases, and 13 bases lay between the germline ends. This CDR3 spans 14 amino acids. Per germline, CDR1 MNHEY and CDR2 SVGAGI. CDR3 residues: CASSPQGSYTEAFF. CDR3 bases: TGTGCCAGCAGTCCTCAGGGGAGTTACACTGAAGCTTTCTTT.

The CDR3 sequence is CAISVEELNTEAFF. DNA for the CDR3: TGTGCCATCAGTGTGGAGGAGTTAAACACTGAAGCTTTCTTT. V usage is TRBV10-3 and J usage is TRBJ1-1; no definite D call. Germline V gene data show CDR1 as ENHRY and CDR2 as SYGVKD. There are 14 residues in the CDR3. The V and J ends lost 4 bases and 2 bases respectively, with 11 bases between them.

The chain is built from TRBV19 and TRBJ1-5; D ambiguous. CDR3 length: 14 amino acids. Trimming shortened V by 7 bases and J by 8 bases, and 18 bases separated the two germline ends. Germline CDR1 and CDR2: LNHDA and SQIVND (reference sequence). The CDR3 DNA follows: TGTGCCAGTACCCTGAGCGGGGTTAGAAAGCCCCAGCATTTT. Its translation is CASTLSGVRKPQHF.

The V and J genes are TRBV5-5 and TRBJ2-7; weak D call: TRBD1 (6 bases). Germline loops: CDR1 SGHKS, CDR2 YYEKEE (reference sequence). Trimming took off 0 bases at V and 2 bases at J, with 6 bases between the two ends. CDR3 length equals 13 residues. CDR3 sequence: CASSLDRAYEQYF. CDR3 in DNA: TGTGCCAGCAGCTTGGACAGGGCCTACGAGCAGTACTTC.

The rearrangement uses TRBV28 and TRBJ2-4; D may be TRBD1 (6 bases). The CDR3 runs to 15 residues. The V gene lost 7 bases and the J gene lost 0 bases, with 13 bases spanning the gap. Germline loops: CDR1 MDHEN, CDR2 SYDVKM. In nucleotides, the CDR3 is TGTGCCAGCACCTTGATGGGACAAGCCAAAAACATTCAGTACTTC. As protein: CASTLMGQAKNIQYF. Combining the CDR3 with reference TRBV28 and TRBJ2-4 gives the whole variable domain DVKVTQSSRYLVKRTGEKVFLECVQDMDHENMFWYRQDPGLGLRLIYFSYDVKMKEKGDIPEGYSVSREKKERFSLILESASTNQTSMYLCASTLMGQAKNIQYFGAGTRLSVL.

The chain is built from TRBV7-2 and TRBJ2-3; D might be TRBD2 (6 bases). V lost 4 bases to trimming and J lost 5 bases, with 25 bases between them. Germline CDR1 and CDR2: SGHTA and FQGNSA. This CDR3 contains 18 residues. CDR3 protein: CASSSRSRGLSRGDTQYF. The CDR3 bases are TGTGCCAGCAGCTCCCGAAGCCGGGGACTCTCCAGAGGAGATACGCAGTATTTT.

V and J are TRBV7-2 and TRBJ2-7; D unresolved. Germline loops: CDR1 SGHTA, CDR2 FQGNSA. V was clipped by 0 bases and J by 0 bases, with 9 bases between them. This CDR3 spans 15 amino acids. CDR3 sequence reads: CASSLAFELSYEQYF. The CDR3 nucleotides read TGTGCCAGCAGCTTAGCGTTCGAACTCTCCTACGAGCAGTACTTC.

The chain combines TRBV10-3 with TRBJ2-7, with 10 nucleotides matching TRBD1. V lost 3 bases and J lost 6; bases outside the gene matches: 8. This CDR3 comprises 15 residues. Germline CDR1 is ENHRY and CDR2 is SYGVKD. The CDR3 nucleotides read TGTGCCATCAGTGACCCCGGGACAGGGGTCCGCGAGCAGTACTTC. It specifies CAISDPGTGVREQYF.

This chain joins TRBV5-1 and TRBJ2-3, with D possibly matching TRBD2 (6 bases). Trimming took 0 bases from V and 1 from J, leaving 9 bases between them. The germline V gene encodes CDR1 SGHRS and CDR2 YFSETQ. This CDR3 has 15 residues. CDR3 sequence reads: CASSLAGVGTDTQYF. Written as DNA, the CDR3 is TGCGCCAGCAGCTTGGCGGGGGTAGGCACAGATACGCAGTATTTT.

This chain uses TRBV21-1 with TRBJ2-7; TRBD2 is the table's D call, not checked against the DNA. TRBV21-1 is deemed a pseudogene. The CDR3 has 16 residues. DNA of the CDR3: TGTGCCAGCAGCGCTCACAAGCGAGGCTTACCCTGCGAGCAGTACTTC. Its protein is CASSAHKRGLPCEQYF.